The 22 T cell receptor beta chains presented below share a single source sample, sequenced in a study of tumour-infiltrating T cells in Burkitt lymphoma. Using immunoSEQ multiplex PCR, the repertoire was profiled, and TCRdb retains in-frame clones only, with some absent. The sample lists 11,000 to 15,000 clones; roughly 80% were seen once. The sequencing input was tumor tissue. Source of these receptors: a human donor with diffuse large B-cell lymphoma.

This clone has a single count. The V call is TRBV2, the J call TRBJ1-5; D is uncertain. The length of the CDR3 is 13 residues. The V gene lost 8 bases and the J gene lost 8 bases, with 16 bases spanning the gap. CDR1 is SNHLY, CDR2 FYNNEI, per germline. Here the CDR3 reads CASGRGGKEPQHF. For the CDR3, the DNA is TGTGCCAGCGGGCGGGGAGGGAAGGAGCCCCAGCATTTT. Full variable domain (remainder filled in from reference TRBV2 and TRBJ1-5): EPEVTQTPSHQVTQMGQEVILRCVPISNHLYFYWYRQILGQKVEFLVSFYNNEISEKSEIFDDQFSVERPDGSNFTLKIRSTKLEDSAMYFCASGRGGKEPQHFGDGTRLSIL.

CDR3 DNA sequence: TGTGCCTGGAGTGTAGATACGTCCCAGCCCCAGCATTTT. The encoded protein is CAWSVDTSQPQHF. J is TRBJ1-5 and V is TRBV30, with D unclear. This CDR3 spans 13 amino acids. V lost 0 bases and J 7 bases, leaving 10 bases between the germline ends. Germline-derived CDR1 and CDR2 are GTSNPN and SVGIG (reference sequence).

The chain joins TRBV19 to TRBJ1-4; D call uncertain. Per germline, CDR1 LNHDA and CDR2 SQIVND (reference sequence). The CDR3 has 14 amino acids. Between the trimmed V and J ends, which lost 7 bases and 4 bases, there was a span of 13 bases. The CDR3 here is CASKQWTGNEKLFF. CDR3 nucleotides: TGTGCCAGTAAGCAATGGACCGGTAATGAAAAACTGTTTTTT.

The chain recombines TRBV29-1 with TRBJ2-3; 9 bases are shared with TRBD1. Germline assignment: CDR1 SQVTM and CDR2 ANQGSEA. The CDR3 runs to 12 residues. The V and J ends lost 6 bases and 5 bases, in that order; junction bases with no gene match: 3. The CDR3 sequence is CSVRTGVDTQYF. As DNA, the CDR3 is TGCAGCGTCAGGACAGGGGTAGATACGCAGTATTTT.

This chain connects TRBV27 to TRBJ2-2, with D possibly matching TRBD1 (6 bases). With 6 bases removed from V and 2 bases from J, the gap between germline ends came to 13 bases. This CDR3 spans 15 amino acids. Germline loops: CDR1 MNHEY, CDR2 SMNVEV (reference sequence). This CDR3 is CASSRKDSNTGELFF. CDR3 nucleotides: TGTGCCAGCAGCCGTAAGGACAGCAACACCGGGGAGCTGTTTTTT.

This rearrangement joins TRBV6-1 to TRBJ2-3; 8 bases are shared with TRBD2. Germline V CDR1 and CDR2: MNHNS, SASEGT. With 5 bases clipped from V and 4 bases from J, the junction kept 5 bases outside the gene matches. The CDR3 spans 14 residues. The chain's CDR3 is CASSISGSPDTQYF. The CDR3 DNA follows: TGTGCCAGCAGTATCAGCGGGAGTCCAGATACGCAGTATTTT.

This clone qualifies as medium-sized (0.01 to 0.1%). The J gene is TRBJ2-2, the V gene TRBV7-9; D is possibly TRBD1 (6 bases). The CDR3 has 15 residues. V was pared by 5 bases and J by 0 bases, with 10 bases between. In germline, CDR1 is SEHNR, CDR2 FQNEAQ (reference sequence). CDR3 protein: CASSGEGANTGELFF. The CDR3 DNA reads TGTGCCAGCAGCGGAGAGGGGGCGAACACCGGGGAGCTGTTTTTT.

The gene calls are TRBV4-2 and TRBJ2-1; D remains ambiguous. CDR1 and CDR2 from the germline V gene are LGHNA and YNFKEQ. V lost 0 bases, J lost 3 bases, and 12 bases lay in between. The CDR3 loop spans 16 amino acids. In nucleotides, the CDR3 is TGTGCCAGCAGCCAAGAATTAGGGATAAGCTACAATGAGCAGTTCTTC. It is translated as CASSQELGISYNEQFF.

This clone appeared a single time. The CDR3 bases are TGTGCCAGCAGCTTAGCGAGGCAGGGTCGAGACACTGAAGCTTTCTTT. Translated, it gives CASSLARQGRDTEAFF. This rearrangement joins TRBV7-6 to TRBJ1-1, with a weak D call TRBD1 (5 bases). Germline lookup yields CDR1 SGHVS and CDR2 FNYEAQ. The CDR3 spans 16 residues. Trimming shortened V by 0 bases and J by 3 bases, and 14 bases separated the two germline ends.

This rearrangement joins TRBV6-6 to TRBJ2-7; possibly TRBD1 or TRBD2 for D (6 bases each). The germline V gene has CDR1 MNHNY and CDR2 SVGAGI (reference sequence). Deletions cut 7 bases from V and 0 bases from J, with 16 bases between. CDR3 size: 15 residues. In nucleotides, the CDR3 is TGTGCCAGCACCCCCCGGGGGCCGAGCTCCTACGAGCAGTACTTC. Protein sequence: CASTPRGPSSYEQYF.

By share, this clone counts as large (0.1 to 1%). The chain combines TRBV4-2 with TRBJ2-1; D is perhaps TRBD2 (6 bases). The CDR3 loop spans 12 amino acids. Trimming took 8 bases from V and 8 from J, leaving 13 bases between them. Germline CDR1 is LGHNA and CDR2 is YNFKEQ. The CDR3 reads CASWTTGDEQFF. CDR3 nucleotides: TGTGCCAGCTGGACTACGGGGGATGAGCAGTTCTTC.

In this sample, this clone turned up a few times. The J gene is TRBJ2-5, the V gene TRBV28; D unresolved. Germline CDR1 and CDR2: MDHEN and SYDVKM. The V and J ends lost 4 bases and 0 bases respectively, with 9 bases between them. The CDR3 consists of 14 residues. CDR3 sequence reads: CASSYELYQETQYF. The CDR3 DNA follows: TGTGCCAGCAGTTACGAGCTGTACCAAGAGACCCAGTACTTC.

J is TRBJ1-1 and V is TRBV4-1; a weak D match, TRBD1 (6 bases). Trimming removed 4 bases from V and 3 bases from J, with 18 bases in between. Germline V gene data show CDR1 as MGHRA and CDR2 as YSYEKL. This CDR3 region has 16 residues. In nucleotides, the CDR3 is TGCGCCAGCAGCCCCCTGACAGGCCGGAGGGACACTGAAGCTTTCTTT. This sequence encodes CASSPLTGRRDTEAFF.

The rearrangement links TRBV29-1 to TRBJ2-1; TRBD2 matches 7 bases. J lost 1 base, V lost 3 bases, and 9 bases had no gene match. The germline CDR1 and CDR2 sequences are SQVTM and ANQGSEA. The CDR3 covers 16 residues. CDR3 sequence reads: CSVDAGVPESYNEQFF. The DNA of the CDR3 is TGCAGCGTTGACGCGGGAGTACCCGAATCCTACAATGAGCAGTTCTTC.

For the CDR3, the DNA is TGCGCCAGCAGCTTGGGGACAGGGTACAATGAGCAGTTCTTC. It encodes CASSLGTGYNEQFF. The chain employs TRBV5-1 and TRBJ2-1; 8 nucleotides align to TRBD1. The CDR3 is 14 residues long. Per the germline V gene, CDR1 is SGHRS and CDR2 is YFSETQ. V lost 0 bases and J lost 4; bases outside the gene matches: 0. The full variable domain, its missing parts supplied by reference TRBV5-1 and TRBJ2-1, is KAGVTQTPRYLIKTRGQQVTLSCSPISGHRSVSWYQQTPGQGLQFLFEYFSETQRNKGNFPGRFSGRQFSNSRSEMNVSTLELGDSALYLCASSLGTGYNEQFFGPGTRLTVL.

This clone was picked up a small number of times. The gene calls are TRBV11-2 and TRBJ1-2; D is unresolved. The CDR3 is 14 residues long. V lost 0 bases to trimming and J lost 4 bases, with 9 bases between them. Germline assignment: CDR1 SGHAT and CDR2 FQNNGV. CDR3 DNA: TGTGCCAGCAGCTTAGAACCGTCGCTCTATGGCTACACCTTC. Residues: CASSLEPSLYGYTF.

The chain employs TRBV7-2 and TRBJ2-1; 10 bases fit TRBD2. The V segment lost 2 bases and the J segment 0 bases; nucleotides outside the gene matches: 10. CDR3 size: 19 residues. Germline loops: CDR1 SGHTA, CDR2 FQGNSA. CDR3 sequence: CASSLWVLAGLSSYNEQFF. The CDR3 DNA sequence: TGTGCCAGCAGCTTATGGGTACTAGCGGGATTGAGCTCCTACAATGAGCAGTTCTTC.

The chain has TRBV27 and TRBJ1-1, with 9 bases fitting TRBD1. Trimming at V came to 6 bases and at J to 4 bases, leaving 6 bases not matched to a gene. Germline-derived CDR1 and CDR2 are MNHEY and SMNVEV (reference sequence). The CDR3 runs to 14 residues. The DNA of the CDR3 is TGTGCCAGCAGCCTGACAGGGGGAACCACTGAAGCTTTCTTT. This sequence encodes CASSLTGGTTEAFF.

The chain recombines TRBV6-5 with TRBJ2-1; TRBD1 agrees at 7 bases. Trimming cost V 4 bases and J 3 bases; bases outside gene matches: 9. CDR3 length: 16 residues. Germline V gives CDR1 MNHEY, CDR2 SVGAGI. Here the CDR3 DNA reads TGTGCCAGCAGTTCTCGACAGGGTGTCGTCTACAATGAGCAGTTCTTC. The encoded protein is CASSSRQGVVYNEQFF.

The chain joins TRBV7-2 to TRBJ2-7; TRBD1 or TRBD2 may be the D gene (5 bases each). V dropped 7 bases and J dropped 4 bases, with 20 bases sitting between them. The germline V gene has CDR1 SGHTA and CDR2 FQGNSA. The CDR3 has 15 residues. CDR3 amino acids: CASTPVGETGYEQYF. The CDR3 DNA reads TGTGCCAGCACCCCCGTGGGGGAGACTGGGTACGAGCAGTACTTC.

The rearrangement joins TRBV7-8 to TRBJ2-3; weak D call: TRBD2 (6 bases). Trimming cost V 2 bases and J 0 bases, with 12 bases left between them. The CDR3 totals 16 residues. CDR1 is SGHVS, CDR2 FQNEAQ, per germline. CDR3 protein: CASSLWGETSTDTQYF. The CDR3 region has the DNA TGTGCCAGCAGCTTATGGGGGGAAACTAGCACAGATACGCAGTATTTT. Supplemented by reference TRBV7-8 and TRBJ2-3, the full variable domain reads GAGVSQSPRYKVAKRGQDVALRCDPISGHVSLFWYQQALGQGPEFLTYFQNEAQLDKSGLPSDRFFAERPEGSVSTLKIQRTQQEDSAVYLCASSLWGETSTDTQYFGPGTRLTVL.

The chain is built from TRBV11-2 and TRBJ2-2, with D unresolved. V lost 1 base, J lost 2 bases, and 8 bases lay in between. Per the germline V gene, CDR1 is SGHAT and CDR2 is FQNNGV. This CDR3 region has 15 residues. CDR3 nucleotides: TGTGCCAGCAGCTTAGGGAAAACTAACACCGGGGAGCTGTTTTTT. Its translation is CASSLGKTNTGELFF.